Shown below are 10 T cell receptor beta chains from a single sample sequenced in a study of blood T cell repertoires in COVID-19. The repertoire was sequenced with immunoSEQ multiplex PCR; TCRdb's copy has only in-frame clones and lacks some. Here the sample spans approximately 84,000 clones, roughly 83% being singletons. The sample consisted of peripheral blood. These receptors were obtained from a human donor in a cohort sampled during active COVID-19.

The chain uses TRBV28 and TRBJ1-5; D gene uncertain. This CDR3 region has 15 residues. Germline CDR1 MDHEN, CDR2 SYDVKM. The V and J ends lost 6 bases and 1 base respectively, with 13 bases between them. In DNA, the CDR3 is TGTGCCAGCAGGACAACCGGGGTGAGCAATCAGCCCCAGCATTTT. Protein: CASRTTGVSNQPQHF.

The chain couples TRBV5-1 to TRBJ2-3, with TRBD2 identical over 7 bases. Germline V lookup: CDR1 SGHRS, CDR2 YFSETQ. J lost 2 bases, V lost 4 bases, and 4 bases had no gene match. The CDR3 is 14 residues long. The CDR3 protein is CASSKGTTTDTQYF. The CDR3 nucleotides are TGCGCCAGCAGCAAGGGGACTACCACAGATACGCAGTATTTT.

V usage is TRBV6-5 and J usage is TRBJ2-1; a weak D match, TRBD2 (6 bases). The germline CDR1 and CDR2 sequences are MNHEY and SVGAGI. The CDR3 length is 15 residues. Trimming shortened V by 6 bases and J by 5 bases, and 17 bases separated the two germline ends. The CDR3 reads CASSPTRRRNNEQFF. CDR3 nucleotide sequence: TGTGCCAGCAGCCCGACTAGAAGGAGGAACAATGAGCAGTTCTTC.

This clone was counted a single time. This chain joins TRBV24-1 and TRBJ1-3; 7 nucleotides match TRBD1. V dropped 2 bases and J dropped 4; count of bases not matched to a gene: 4. There are 15 residues in the CDR3. CDR1 and CDR2 (germline): KGHDR, SFDVKD. The CDR3 region is CATSDSGTAGNTIYF. The DNA for the CDR3 is TGTGCCACCAGTGATTCCGGGACAGCCGGAAACACCATATATTTT.

This clone was seen a handful of times. This rearrangement joins TRBV18 to TRBJ1-4; tentative D call: TRBD1 (6 bases). The V gene's germline CDR1 is KGHSH and CDR2 LQKENI. The CDR3 is 15 residues long. The V end lost 6 bases, the J end lost 5 bases, and 16 bases lay between the germline ends. The DNA for the CDR3 is TGTGCCAGCTCCCGAGAAAGGGGGGGCAATGAAAAACTGTTTTTT. It encodes CASSRERGGNEKLFF.

J is TRBJ1-2 and V is TRBV29-1; D may be TRBD1 (6 bases). CDR3 length: 13 amino acids. Germline lookup yields CDR1 SQVTM and CDR2 ANQGSEA. V lost 4 bases and J lost 1, with 10 bases in between. CDR3 amino acids: CSVGLDSNYGYTF. The DNA of the CDR3 is TGCAGCGTTGGTCTGGACAGTAACTATGGCTACACCTTC.

V and J are TRBV7-6 and TRBJ2-3, with D possibly matching TRBD2 (7 bases). In germline, CDR1 is SGHVS, CDR2 FNYEAQ. The CDR3 runs 15 residues. V shed 4 bases and J shed 5 bases, with 16 bases lying between them. As DNA, the CDR3 is TGTGCCAGCAGCTCACTAGGGGGGGACGGAGATACGCAGTATTTT. Its protein is CASSSLGGDGDTQYF. The variable domain in full, completed from reference TRBV7-6 and TRBJ2-3, reads GAGVSQSPRYKVTKRGQDVALRCDPISGHVSLYWYRQALGQGPEFLTYFNYEAQQDKSGLPNDRFSAERPEGSISTLTIQRTEQRDSAMYRCASSSLGGDGDTQYFGPGTRLTVL.

The V gene is TRBV2, the J gene TRBJ2-5, with 8 nucleotides matching TRBD1. Germline loops: CDR1 SNHLY, CDR2 FYNNEI. CDR3 length: 12 residues. V lost 6 bases to trimming and J lost 7 bases; unmatched junction nucleotides: 4. CDR3 bases: TGTGCCAGCAGCGGACAGGGAATGACCCAGTACTTC. It encodes CASSGQGMTQYF.

J is TRBJ2-7 and V is TRBV28; D is possibly TRBD2 (6 bases). CDR3 length equals 15 residues. The V gene lost 7 bases and the J gene lost 3 bases, with 19 bases spanning the gap. Germline CDR1 and CDR2: MDHEN and SYDVKM. As DNA, the CDR3 is TGTGCCAGCATACCCACCCCGGGACTTAACTACGAGCAGTACTTC. It encodes CASIPTPGLNYEQYF.

For this clone: The same CDR3 can be traced to other DNA sequences in this sample. This chain uses TRBV2 with TRBJ2-7; 7 bases match TRBD2. The CDR3 consists of 14 residues. Looked up from germline, CDR1 is SNHLY and CDR2 is FYNNEI. The junction had 5 bases not matched to a gene; V was cut back by 6 bases and J by 0 bases. The CDR3 DNA sequence: TGTGCCAGCAGAGGACTAGTCGGCTCCTACGAGCAGTACTTC. This gives the protein CASRGLVGSYEQYF. Together with reference TRBV2 and TRBJ2-7, the CDR3 gives the full variable domain: EPEVTQTPSHQVTQMGQEVILRCVPISNHLYFYWYRQILGQKVEFLVSFYNNEISEKSEIFDDQFSVERPDGSNFTLKIRSTKLEDSAMYFCASRGLVGSYEQYFGPGTRLTVT.